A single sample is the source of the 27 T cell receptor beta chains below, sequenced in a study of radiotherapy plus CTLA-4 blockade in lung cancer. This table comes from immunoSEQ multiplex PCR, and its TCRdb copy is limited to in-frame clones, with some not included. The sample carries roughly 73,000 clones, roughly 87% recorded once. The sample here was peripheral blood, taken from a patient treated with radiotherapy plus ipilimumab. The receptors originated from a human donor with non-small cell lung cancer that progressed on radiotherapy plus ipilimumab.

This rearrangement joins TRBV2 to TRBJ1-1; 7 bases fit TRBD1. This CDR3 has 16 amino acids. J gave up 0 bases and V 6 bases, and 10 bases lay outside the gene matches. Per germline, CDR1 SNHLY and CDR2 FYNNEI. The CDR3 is CASRETGTEMNTEAFF. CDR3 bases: TGTGCCAGCAGAGAGACTGGGACAGAAATGAACACTGAAGCTTTCTTT.

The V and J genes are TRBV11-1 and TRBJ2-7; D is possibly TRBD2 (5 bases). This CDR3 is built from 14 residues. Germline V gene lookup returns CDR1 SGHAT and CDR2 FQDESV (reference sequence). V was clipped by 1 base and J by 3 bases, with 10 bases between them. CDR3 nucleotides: TGTGCCAGCAGCTTAGGGCGGGCTAACTACGAGCAGTACGTC. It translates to CASSLGRANYEQYV.

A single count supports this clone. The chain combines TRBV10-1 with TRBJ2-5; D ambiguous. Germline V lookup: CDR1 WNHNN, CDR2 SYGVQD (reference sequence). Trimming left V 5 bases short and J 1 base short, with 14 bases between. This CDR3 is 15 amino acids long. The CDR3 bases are TGCGCCAGCAGTCGTTTGTGGGTCCCCCAAGAGACCCAGTACTTC. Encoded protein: CASSRLWVPQETQYF.

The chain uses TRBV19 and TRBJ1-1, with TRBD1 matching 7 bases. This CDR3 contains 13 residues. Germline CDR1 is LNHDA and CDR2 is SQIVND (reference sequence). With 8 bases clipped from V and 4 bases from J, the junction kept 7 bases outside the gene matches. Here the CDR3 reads CASRTGVSTEAFF. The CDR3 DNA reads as TGTGCCAGTCGAACAGGGGTGAGCACTGAAGCTTTCTTT.

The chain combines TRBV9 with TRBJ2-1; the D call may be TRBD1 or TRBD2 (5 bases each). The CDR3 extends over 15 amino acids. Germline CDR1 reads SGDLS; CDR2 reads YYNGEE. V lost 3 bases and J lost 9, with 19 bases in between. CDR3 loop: CASSATPGTISEQFF. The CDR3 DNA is TGTGCCAGCAGCGCCACCCCCGGGACCATAAGTGAGCAGTTCTTC.

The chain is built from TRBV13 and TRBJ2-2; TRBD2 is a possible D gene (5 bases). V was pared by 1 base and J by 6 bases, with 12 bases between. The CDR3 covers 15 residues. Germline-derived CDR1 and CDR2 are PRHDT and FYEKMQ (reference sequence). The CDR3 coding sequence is TGTGCCAGCAGCTTAGATGCGGGTAGCGCCGGGGAGCTGTTTTTT. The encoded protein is CASSLDAGSAGELFF.

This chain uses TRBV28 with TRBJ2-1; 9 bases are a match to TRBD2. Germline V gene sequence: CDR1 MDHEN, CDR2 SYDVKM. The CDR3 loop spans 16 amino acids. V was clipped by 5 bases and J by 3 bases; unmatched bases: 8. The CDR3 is CASSGSSGNDYNEQFF. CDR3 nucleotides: TGTGCCAGCAGTGGATCTAGCGGGAATGACTACAATGAGCAGTTCTTC.

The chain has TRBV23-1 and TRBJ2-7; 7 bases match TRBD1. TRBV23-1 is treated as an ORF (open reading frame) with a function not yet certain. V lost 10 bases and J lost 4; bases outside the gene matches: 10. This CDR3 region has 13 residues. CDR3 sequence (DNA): TGCGCCAAGCTTACAGGGGTCCGGTACGAGCAGTACGTC. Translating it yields CAKLTGVRYEQYV.

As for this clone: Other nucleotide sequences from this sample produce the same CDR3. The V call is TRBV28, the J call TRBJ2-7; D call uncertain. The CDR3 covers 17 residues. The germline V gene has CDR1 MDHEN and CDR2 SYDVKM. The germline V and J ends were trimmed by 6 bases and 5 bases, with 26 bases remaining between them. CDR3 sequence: CASRYRRPLSLVHEQYF. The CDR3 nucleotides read TGTGCCAGCAGATATAGGCGTCCCTTAAGTCTCGTCCACGAGCAGTACTTC. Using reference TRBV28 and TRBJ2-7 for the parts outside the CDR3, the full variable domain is DVKVTQSSRYLVKRTGEKVFLECVQDMDHENMFWYRQDPGLGLRLIYFSYDVKMKEKGDIPEGYSVSREKKERFSLILESASTNQTSMYLCASRYRRPLSLVHEQYFGPGTRLTVT.

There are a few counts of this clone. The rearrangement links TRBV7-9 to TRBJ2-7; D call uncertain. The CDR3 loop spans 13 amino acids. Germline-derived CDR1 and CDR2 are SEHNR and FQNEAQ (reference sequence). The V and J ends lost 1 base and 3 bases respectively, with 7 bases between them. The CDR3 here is CASSLGQIYEQYF. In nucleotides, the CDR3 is TGTGCCAGCAGCTTAGGGCAGATCTACGAGCAGTACTTC. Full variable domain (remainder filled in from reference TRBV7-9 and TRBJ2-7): DTGVSQNPRHKITKRGQNVTFRCDPISEHNRLYWYRQTLGQGPEFLTYFQNEAQLEKSRLLSDRFSAERPKGSFSTLEIQRTEQGDSAMYLCASSLGQIYEQYFGPGTRLTVT.

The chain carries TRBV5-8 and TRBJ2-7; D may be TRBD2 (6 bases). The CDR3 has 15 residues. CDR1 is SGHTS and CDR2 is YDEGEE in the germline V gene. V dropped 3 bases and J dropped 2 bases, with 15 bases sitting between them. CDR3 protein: CASSSYRDFAYEQYF. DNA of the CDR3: TGTGCCAGCAGCTCTTACCGGGACTTCGCCTACGAGCAGTACTTC. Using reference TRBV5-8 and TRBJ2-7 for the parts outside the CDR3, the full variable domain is EAGVTQSPTHLIKTRGQQATLRCSPISGHTSVYWYQQALGLGLQFLLWYDEGEERNRGNFPPRFSGRQFPNYSSELNVNALELEDSALYLCASSSYRDFAYEQYFGPGTRLTVT.

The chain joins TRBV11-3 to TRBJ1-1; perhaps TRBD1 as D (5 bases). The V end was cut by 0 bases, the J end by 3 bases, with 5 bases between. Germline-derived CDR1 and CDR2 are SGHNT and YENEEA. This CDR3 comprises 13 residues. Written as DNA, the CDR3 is TGTGCCAGCAGCTTAGAGGGACACACTGAAGCTTTCTTT. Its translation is CASSLEGHTEAFF.

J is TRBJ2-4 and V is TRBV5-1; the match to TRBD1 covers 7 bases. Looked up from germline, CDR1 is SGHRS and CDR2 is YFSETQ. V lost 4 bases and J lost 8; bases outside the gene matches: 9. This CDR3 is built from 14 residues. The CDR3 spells CASSPGTASDIQYF. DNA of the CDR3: TGCGCCAGCAGCCCTGGGACAGCCTCTGACATTCAGTACTTC.

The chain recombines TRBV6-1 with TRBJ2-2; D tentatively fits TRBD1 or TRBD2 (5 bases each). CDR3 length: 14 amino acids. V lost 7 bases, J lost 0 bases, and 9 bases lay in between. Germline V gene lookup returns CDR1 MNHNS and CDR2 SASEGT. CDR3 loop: CASTGTANTGELFF. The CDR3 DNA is TGTGCCAGCACCGGGACGGCGAACACCGGGGAGCTGTTTTTT.

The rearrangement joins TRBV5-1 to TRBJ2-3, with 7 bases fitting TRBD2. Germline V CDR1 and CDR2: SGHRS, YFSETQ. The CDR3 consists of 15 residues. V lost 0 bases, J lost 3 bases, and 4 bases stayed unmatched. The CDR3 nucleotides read TGCGCCAGCAGCTTGGGCGGGAGTGGGACAGATACGCAGTATTTT. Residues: CASSLGGSGTDTQYF.

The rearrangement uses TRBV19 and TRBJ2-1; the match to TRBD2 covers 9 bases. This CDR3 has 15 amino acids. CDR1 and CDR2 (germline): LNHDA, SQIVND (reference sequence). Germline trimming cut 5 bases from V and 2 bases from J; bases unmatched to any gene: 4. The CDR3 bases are TGTGCCAGTAGTTGGTCTAGCGGGACCTACAATGAGCAGTTCTTC. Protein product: CASSWSSGTYNEQFF.

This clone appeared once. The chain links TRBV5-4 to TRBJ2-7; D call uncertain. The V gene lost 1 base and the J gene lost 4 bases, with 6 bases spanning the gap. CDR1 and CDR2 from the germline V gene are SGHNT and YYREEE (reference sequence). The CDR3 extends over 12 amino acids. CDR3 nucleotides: TGTGCCAGCAGCTTGCCCGGGTACGAGCAGTACTTC. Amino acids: CASSLPGYEQYF.

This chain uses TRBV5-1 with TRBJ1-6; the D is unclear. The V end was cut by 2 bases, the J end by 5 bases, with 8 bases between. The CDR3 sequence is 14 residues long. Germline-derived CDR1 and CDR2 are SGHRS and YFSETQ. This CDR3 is CASSFGGNNSPLHF. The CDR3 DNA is TGCGCCAGCAGCTTCGGCGGCAATAATTCACCCCTCCACTTT. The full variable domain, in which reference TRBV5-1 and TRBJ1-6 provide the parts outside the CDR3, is KAGVTQTPRYLIKTRGQQVTLSCSPISGHRSVSWYQQTPGQGLQFLFEYFSETQRNKGNFPGRFSGRQFSNSRSEMNVSTLELGDSALYLCASSFGGNNSPLHFGNGTRLTVT.

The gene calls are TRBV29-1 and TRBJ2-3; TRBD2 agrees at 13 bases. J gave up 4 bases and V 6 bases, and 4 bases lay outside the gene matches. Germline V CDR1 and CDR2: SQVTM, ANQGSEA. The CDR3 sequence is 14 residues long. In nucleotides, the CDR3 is TGCAGCGTCGGACTAGCGGGAGTGGCAGATACGCAGTATTTT. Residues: CSVGLAGVADTQYF.

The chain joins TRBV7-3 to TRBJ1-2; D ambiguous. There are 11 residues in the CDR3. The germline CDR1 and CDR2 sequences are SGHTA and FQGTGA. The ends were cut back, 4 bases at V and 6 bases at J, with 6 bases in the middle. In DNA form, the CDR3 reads TGTGCCAGCAGCTCAGGAAATGGCTACACCTTC. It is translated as CASSSGNGYTF.

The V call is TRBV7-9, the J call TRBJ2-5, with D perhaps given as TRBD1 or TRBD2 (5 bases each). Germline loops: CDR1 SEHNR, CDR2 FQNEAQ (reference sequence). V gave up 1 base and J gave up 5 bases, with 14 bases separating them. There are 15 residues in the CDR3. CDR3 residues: CASSLGGPSGETQYF. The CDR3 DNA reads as TGTGCCAGCAGCTTAGGGGGACCCTCTGGGGAGACCCAGTACTTC.

The CDR3: CASSLDVNSGANVLTF. DNA of the CDR3: TGCGCCAGCAGCTTGGACGTAAACTCTGGGGCCAACGTCCTGACTTTC. J is TRBJ2-6 and V is TRBV5-1, with unresolved D. This CDR3 is built from 16 residues. Germline assignment: CDR1 SGHRS and CDR2 YFSETQ. With 0 bases removed from V and 0 bases from J, the gap between germline ends came to 7 bases.

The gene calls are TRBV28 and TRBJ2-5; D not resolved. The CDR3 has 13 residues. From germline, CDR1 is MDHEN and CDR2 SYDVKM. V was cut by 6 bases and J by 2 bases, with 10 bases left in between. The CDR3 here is CASRPPVQETQYF. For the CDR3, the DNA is TGTGCCAGCAGACCCCCGGTGCAAGAGACCCAGTACTTC.

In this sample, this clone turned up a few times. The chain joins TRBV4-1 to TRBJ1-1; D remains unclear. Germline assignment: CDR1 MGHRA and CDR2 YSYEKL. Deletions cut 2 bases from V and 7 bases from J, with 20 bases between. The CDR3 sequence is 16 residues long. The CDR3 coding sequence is TGCGCCAGCAGCCAAACTCGCCGGGCCAAAAGGTTTGAAGCTTTCTTT. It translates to CASSQTRRAKRFEAFF.

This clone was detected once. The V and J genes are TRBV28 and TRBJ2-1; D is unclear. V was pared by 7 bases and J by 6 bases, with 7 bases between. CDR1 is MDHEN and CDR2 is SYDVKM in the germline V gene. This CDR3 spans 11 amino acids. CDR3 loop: CASTALNEQFF. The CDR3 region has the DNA TGTGCCAGCACCGCGCTCAATGAGCAGTTCTTC.

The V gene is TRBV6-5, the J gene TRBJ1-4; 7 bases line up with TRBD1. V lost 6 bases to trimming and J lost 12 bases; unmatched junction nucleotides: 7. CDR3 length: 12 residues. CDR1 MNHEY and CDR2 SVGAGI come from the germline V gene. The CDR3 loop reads CASSPPQGELFF. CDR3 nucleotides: TGTGCCAGCAGCCCCCCCCAGGGGGAACTGTTTTTT.

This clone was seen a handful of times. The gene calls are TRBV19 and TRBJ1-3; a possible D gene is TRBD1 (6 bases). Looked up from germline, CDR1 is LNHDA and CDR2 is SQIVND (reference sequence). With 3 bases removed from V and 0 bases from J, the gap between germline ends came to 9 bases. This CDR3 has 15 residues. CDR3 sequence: CASSMDRFSGNTIYF. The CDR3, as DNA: TGTGCCAGTAGTATGGACAGATTCTCTGGAAACACCATATATTTT.